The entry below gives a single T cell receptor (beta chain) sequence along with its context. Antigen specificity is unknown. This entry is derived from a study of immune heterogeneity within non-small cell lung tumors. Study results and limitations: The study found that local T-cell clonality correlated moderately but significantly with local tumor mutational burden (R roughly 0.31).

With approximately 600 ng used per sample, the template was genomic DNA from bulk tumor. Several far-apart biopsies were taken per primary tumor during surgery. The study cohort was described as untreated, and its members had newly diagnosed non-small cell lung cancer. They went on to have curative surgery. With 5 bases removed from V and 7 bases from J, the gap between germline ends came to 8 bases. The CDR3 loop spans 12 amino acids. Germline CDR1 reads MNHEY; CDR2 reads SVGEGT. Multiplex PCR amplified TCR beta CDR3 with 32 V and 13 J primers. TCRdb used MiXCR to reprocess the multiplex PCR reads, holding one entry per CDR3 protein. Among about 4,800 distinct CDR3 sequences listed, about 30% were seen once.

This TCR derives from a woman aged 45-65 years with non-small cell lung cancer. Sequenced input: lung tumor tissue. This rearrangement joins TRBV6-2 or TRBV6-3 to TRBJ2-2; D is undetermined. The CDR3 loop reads CASSNGHGELFF. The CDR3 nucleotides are TGTGCCAGCAGTAACGGTCACGGGGAGCTGTTTTTT.